This TCR beta chain emerged from a study of blood T cell repertoires in COVID-19. In the study overall: T cells, B-cell-depleted T cells, or PBMCs supplied cDNA or gDNA.

Germline V lookup: CDR1 KGHSH, CDR2 LQKENI. This CDR3 comprises 16 residues. V was clipped by 4 bases and J by 0 bases, with 10 bases between them. Profiled with immunoSEQ multiplex PCR; TCRdb holds only in-frame clones, not every one. Counted here are roughly 70,000 clones, roughly 80% occurring once; the ten biggest clones make up about 20%. Specimen: peripheral blood. The receptor's source is a man between 65 and 85 years old who had recovered from COVID-19. The genes are TRBV18 and TRBJ1-6; maybe TRBD1 (6 bases). This chain's CDR3 is CASSLNRASYNSPLHF. The CDR3 nucleotides read TGTGCCAGCTCACTGAACAGGGCCTCCTATAATTCACCCCTCCACTTT.